This TCR beta chain was sequenced during a study of cytomegalovirus exposure and HLA in healthy donors (TCRdb year 2017). Describing the broader study: In an earlier analysis of roughly 500 of the donors, 250 to 350 Gb of sequence data and 90 million to 130 million unique TCR beta sequences from roughly 200 million T cells were reported. A separate validation cohort of over 95 different subjects was used in addition to the roughly 700-subject first cohort. All discovery cohort repertoires had been generated on a single sequencing platform. A handful of DR-DQ haplotypes were treated as single units for association and clustering because of strong linkage in the cohort. The number of typed donors differed by locus: 629-630 for A, B, C, DRB1 and DQB1; some 500 for DQA1; about 600 for DPA1; and approximately 450 for DPB1. Among 398 genotyped donors of the cohort, an average of approximately 240,000 unique TCR beta nucleotide sequences were sequenced per donor, roughly a sixth of them non-productive. In a later genetic analysis, genome-wide SNP genotypes for 398 of the 666 donors were used, and that subset was treated as a discovery cohort. To predict cytomegalovirus infection status, the study brought together high-throughput TCR immunosequencing, statistical association of individual TCRs with disease status, and machine learning. Donor age, sex, ethnicity and CMV serostatus were compiled alongside the repertoire data. A later analysis re-examined previously published TCR beta repertoires from more than 600 donors and added high-resolution HLA genotyping to investigate patterns of TCR occurrence. An early release that covered some 630 HLA-typed donors contained around 300 gigabases of sequencing data and 80 million or so unique TCR sequences. The study used immunosequencing to profile the T cell repertoires of about 670 subjects and linked those repertoires to cytomegalovirus serostatus. Rather than drawing on any new phenotypic data, the later analysis identified candidate immune exposures from TCR beta sequences and the way those sequences occurred across donors. The study was designed to test whether signatures of past pathogen exposure could be identified by cataloging public T cell receptors. HLA typing covered class I and class II loci at four-digit resolution. The genetic ancestry cluster associated with self-reported Caucasian donors included over 80% of the roughly 380 genotyped donors. An earlier analysis of a few hundred of the donors applied high-throughput TCR beta sequencing to assess whether each TCR beta V gene segment acted as functional or pseudogenic. Findings and caveats that apply to the study as a whole: A later genetic analysis reported fewer N-insertions in productive TCRs among donors in an Asian-associated ancestry cluster than the approximately 700-donor mean. Several of the top co-occurrence clusters appeared to be linked to parvovirus B19, influenza, CMV and Epstein-Barr virus, according to a later analysis. The presence/absence analyses assumed that sequencing depth was roughly uniform across donors, and that assumption may not be true. An earlier analysis of around 600 of the donors showed that most TCR beta V segments appeared in productive rearrangements either about 90% or about 30% of the time, which broadly matched IMGT annotations. In a later analysis, HLA-associated TCR beta chains were found to be more clonally expanded and to have lower generation probabilities than equally common non-associated chains. Some IMGT-functional V segments, including TRBV6-2 and TRBV6-3, could not be told apart with the 87-base-pair reads, so those segments were excluded. A further reported finding was that TCR beta sequences accurately predicted the HLA-A and HLA-B alleles for most subjects in the first cohort. In a later analysis, most CMV-associated TCR beta chains were found to appear HLA-restricted, with HLA associations seemingly driven largely by CMV exposure. When HLA alleles, especially DR and DQ, strongly co-occurred, TCR associations were difficult to assign to individual alleles. The authors suggested that the approach could potentially be generalized to other disease states and immunological phenotypes. Because counts were too low, about 17 rarely observed V segments, including chromosome 9 orphons, were excluded from the earlier analysis of 500 to 700 of the donors. A total of about 150 TCR beta chains were listed by the study as associated with cytomegalovirus. Most TCR sequences were observed very rarely across donors, whereas some public TCRs were present in many individuals. In both the original and validation cohorts, the classifier was reported to diagnose cytomegalovirus status with high specificity and sensitivity. The sequencing pipeline was judged likely to have produced a cluster of highly shared sequence variants as a technical artifact. This cohort had only TCR beta chains sequenced, and the lack of alpha or paired-chain data limited which features could be detected. Because HLA typing was missing for some donors at each locus, association tests included only the typed subset. Linkage disequilibrium might explain the correlated functional status among segregating V segments, but an unknown experimental factor could not be excluded. In a later analysis, TCR association rates were found to vary across HLA loci, with the most associated TCRs seen for DRB1 alleles and the fewest for HLA-C alleles. The only immune exposure information available for the cohort was CMV serostatus. An association between a missense DCLRE1C variant and V-gene and J-gene trimming of TCR beta chains was found in a later genetic analysis and replicated in an independent cohort. Specific HLA alleles were associated with about 17,000 TCR beta sequences at a false discovery rate of 0.05 in a later analysis. Three of the identified cytomegalovirus-associated TCR beta chains were confirmed in vitro to be specific for cytomegalovirus antigens.

The cohort consisted of 666 healthy bone marrow donors. Cohort members were all nominally healthy when sampled, although unrecorded immune exposures were likely present. The donor was CMV seronegative and was included in the group of several hundred seronegative cohort members. Each donor provided a peripheral blood sample, and peripheral blood mononuclear cells were used for TCR beta sequencing. The Qiagen DNeasy Blood Extraction Kit was used to extract genomic DNA from the blood cell samples. To prepare the library, the immunoSEQ multiplex PCR assay was applied. The multiplex PCR relied on a mix of 60 forward primers for TCR Vbeta segments and 13 reverse primers for TCR Jbeta segments. A multiplex PCR assay on genomic DNA amplified the CDR3 region of rearranged TCR beta genes. The amplified TCR beta libraries were sequenced on the Illumina HiSeq System as 87-base-pair reads. The study's processing was this. Across the roughly 640 repertoires, a later analysis counted 80 million or so unique TCR beta chains, 8.5 million to 12 million of which were shared by at least two donors. To remove PCR and sequencing errors, raw reads were error-corrected and collapsed into unique sequences using a nearest-neighbor algorithm that merged closely related sequences. V, D and J gene segments were assigned by aligning CDR3 sequences to IMGT reference sequences. For a sequence to be retained, a match of at least six nucleotides was required to both a V gene segment and a J gene segment. A rearrangement was called productive if the CDR3 had no stop codons and remained in frame with V and J, and every other rearrangement was called non-productive. CDR3 was defined according to IMGT convention as the region running from the second conserved V-encoded cysteine to the conserved J-encoded phenylalanine. In an earlier analysis of some 550 of the donors, sequences lacking an unambiguous match to a single V gene segment were excluded. An earlier analysis of over 450 of the donors classified V segments as functional when productive rearrangements were above 56.7% and as segregating when the standard deviation between donors was above 5%. A statistical classification framework was built for diagnosing cytomegalovirus status from the catalog of TCR beta chain sequences. In a later analysis, TCR nucleotide sequences were compared against IMGT/GENE-DB human TR gene sequences so that V and J genes could be assigned. Using the TCRdist pipeline, a later analysis assigned CDR3 sequences along with most-parsimonious VDJ recombination scenarios. In a later analysis, each TCR beta chain was defined by its CDR3 amino acid sequence together with its V-gene family, and reads without a unique V-gene family were excluded. In a later analysis, several hundred highly shared, low-generation-probability nucleotide sequences were removed to address suspected cross-contamination and a sequencing artifact. In a later analysis, a clonal expansion index for each public chain was calculated from normalized within-repertoire ranks of inferred template counts. A later analysis computed generation probabilities with a VDJ recombination model fitted to out-of-frame rearrangements, and checked the results against IGoR. A later analysis scored TCR-TCR, TCR-HLA and TCR-CMV co-occurrence with hypergeometric tests, applying a repertoire-size bias correction to TCR pairs. To estimate false discovery rates, a later analysis permuted the HLA or CMV assignments 20 times. In a later analysis, co-occurring TCRs were grouped with DBSCAN, and TCRdist sequence similarity was added when clustering was performed within HLA-allele-positive subsets. For co-occurrence clustering, repertoires with fewer than 30,000 or more than 120,000 public chains were excluded, along with roughly 5 repertoires with anomalous nucleotide sharing. TCRdb took this table from immuneACCESS and kept in-frame rearrangements with V and J called. Such tables lack part of the clones; where checked against another copy, unresolved V genes explain under half of the gap, and the rest is unexplained. The V and J calls and clone size were taken over from that table, and D and trimming were inferred from the DNA. Present in this sample are fewer than 200,000 clones, about 81% of which were seen just once. Around 2.2% of the sample belongs to the ten largest clones.

After removal of 1 base from V and 5 bases from J, the junction retains 4 bases not matched to a gene. For CDR1 and CDR2, the germline V gene lists SGHAT and FQNNGV. From its cysteine to its phenylalanine, the CDR3 spans 15 amino acids. The kept DNA is CDR3 alone, 45 bases in frame from the first base. About this clone itself: It has no known antigen specificity. One base away there is no much larger clone; base qualities are not given.

The receptor comes from a young woman in good health and CMV-seronegative. Sequencing was performed on PBMCs. The chain is made from TRBV11-2 and TRBJ2-3; TRBD1 fits 9 bases in the junction. The CDR3 protein: CASSLGTGAGDTQYF. The sequence in DNA is TGTGCCAGCAGCTTAGGGACAGGGGCAGGAGATACGCAGTATTTT.